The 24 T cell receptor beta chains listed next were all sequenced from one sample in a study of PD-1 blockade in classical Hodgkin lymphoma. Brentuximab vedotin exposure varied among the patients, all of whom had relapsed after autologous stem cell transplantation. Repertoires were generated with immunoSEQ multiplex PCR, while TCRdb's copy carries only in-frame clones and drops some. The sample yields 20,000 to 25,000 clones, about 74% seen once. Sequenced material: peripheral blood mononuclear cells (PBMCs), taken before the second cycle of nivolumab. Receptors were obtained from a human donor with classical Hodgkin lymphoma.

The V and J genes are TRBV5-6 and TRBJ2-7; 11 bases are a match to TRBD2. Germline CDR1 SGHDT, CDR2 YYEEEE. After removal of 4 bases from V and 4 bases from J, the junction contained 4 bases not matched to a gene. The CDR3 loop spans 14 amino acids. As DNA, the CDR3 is TGTGCCAGCAGCCAGGGACTAGCGGAGTACGAGCAGTACTTC. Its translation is CASSQGLAEYEQYF.

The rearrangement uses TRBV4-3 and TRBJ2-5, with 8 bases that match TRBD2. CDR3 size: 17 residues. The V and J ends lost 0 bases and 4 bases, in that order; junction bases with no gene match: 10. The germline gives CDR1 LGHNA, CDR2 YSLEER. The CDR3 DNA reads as TGCGCCAGCAGCCAAGAACCCCCCAGCGGGAGTGGAGAGACCCAGTACTTC. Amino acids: CASSQEPPSGSGETQYF.

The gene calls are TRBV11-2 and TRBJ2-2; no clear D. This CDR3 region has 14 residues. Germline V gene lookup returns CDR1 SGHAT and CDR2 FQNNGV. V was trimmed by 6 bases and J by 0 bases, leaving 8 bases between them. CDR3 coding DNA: TGTGCCAGCAGTACTGGGACGAACACCGGGGAGCTGTTTTTT. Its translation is CASSTGTNTGELFF.

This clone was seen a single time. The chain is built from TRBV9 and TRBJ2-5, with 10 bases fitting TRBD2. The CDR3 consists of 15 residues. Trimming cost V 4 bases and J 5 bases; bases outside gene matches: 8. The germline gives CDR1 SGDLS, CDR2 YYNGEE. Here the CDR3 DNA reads TGTGCCAGCAGCTTCAGCGGGAGGGCCGGGGAGACCCAGTACTTC. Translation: CASSFSGRAGETQYF.

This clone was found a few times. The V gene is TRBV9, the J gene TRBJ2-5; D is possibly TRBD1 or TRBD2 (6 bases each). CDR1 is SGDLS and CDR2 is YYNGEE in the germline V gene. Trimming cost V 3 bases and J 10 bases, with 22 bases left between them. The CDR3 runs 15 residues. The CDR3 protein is CASSGGSVWGDNQYF. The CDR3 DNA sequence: TGTGCCAGCAGCGGAGGTTCGGTATGGGGGGACAACCAGTACTTC.

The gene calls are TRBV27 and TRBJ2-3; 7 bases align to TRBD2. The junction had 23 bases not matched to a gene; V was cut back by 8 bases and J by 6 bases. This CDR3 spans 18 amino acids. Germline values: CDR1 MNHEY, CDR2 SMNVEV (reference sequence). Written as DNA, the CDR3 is TGTGCCAGCCCACCCGTTCGGGAGGTAGCGGCAGCAGTCGATACGCAGTATTTT. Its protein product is CASPPVREVAAAVDTQYF.

This CDR3 reads CASSVDRGTYNEQFF. The CDR3 DNA follows: TGTGCCAGCAGCGTAGATCGGGGTACCTACAATGAGCAGTTCTTC. The rearrangement uses TRBV9 and TRBJ2-1; possible D gene TRBD2, 5 bases. V lost 0 bases to trimming and J lost 2 bases, with 9 bases between them. CDR3 length: 15 residues. Germline V lookup: CDR1 SGDLS, CDR2 YYNGEE.

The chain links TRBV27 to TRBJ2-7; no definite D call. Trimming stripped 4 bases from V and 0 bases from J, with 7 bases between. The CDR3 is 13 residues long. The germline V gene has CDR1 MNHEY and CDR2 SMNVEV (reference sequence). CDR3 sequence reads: CASSSSASYEQYF. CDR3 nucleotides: TGTGCCAGCAGTTCAAGCGCCTCCTACGAGCAGTACTTC.

CDR3 DNA: TGTGCCAGCAGCGTAGGTCCAGGGGGAGGGGGACGGGCGGACACAGATACGCAGTATTTT. Its protein is CASSVGPGGGGRADTDTQYF. This chain joins TRBV9 and TRBJ2-3; D may match TRBD1 or TRBD2 (7 bases each). Trimming left V 0 bases short and J 2 bases short, with 25 bases between. Germline CDR1 reads SGDLS; CDR2 reads YYNGEE. The CDR3 is made up of 20 amino acids.

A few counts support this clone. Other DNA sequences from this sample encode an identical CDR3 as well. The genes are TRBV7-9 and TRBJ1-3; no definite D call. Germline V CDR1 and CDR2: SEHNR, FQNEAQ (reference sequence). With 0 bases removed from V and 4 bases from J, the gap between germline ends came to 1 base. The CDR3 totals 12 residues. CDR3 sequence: CASSLAGNTIYF. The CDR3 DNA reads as TGTGCCAGCAGCTTAGCGGGAAACACCATATATTTT.

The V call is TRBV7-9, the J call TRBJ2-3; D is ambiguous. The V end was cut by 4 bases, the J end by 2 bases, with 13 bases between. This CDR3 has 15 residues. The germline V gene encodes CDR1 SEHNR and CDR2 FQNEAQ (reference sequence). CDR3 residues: CASSSWASPTDTQYF. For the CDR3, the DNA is TGTGCCAGCAGCTCGTGGGCCTCACCCACAGATACGCAGTATTTT.

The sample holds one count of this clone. In DNA, the CDR3 is TGTGCCAGCAGCCCCGGGACAGGGTTTCCCTATGGCTACACCTTC. As protein: CASSPGTGFPYGYTF. The chain carries TRBV9 and TRBJ1-2; 9 bases are a match to TRBD1. The V segment lost 4 bases and the J segment 4 bases; nucleotides outside the gene matches: 8. The CDR3 runs 15 residues. Germline assignment: CDR1 SGDLS and CDR2 YYNGEE. Supplemented by reference TRBV9 and TRBJ1-2, the full variable domain reads DSGVTQTPKHLITATGQRVTLRCSPRSGDLSVYWYQQSLDQGLQFLIQYYNGEERAKGNILERFSAQQFPDLHSELNLSSLELGDSALYFCASSPGTGFPYGYTFGSGTRLTVV.

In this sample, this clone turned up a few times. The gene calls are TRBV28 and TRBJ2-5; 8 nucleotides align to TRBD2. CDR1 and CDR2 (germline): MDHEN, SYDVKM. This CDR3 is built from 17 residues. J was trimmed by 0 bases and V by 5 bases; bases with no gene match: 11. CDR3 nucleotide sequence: TGTGCCAGCAGTCCCCCTGAACTAGCGGCATACCAAGAGACCCAGTACTTC. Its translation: CASSPPELAAYQETQYF.

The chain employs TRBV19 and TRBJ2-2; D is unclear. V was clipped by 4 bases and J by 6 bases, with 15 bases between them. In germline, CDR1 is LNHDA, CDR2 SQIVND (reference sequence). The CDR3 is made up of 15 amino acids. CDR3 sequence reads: CASSRRPDGAGELFF. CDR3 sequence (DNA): TGTGCCAGTAGTAGGCGGCCTGATGGGGCCGGGGAGCTGTTTTTT.

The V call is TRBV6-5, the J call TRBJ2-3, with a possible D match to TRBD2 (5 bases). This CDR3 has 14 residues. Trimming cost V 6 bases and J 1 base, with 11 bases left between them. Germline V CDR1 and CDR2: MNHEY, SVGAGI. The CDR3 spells CASRRGIGTDTQYF. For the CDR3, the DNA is TGTGCCAGCAGAAGAGGGATTGGCACAGATACGCAGTATTTT.

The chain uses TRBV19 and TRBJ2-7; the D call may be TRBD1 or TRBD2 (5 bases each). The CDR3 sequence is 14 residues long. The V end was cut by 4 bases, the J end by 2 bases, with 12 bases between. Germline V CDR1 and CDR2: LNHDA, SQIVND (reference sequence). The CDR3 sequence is CASSTGRDTYEQYF. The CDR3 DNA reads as TGTGCCAGTAGTACGGGACGGGATACCTACGAGCAGTACTTC.

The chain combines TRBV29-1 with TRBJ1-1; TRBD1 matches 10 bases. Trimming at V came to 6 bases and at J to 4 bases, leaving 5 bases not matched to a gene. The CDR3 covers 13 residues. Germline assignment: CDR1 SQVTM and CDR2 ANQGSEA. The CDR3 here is CSVTGGEGTEAFF. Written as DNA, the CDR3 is TGCAGCGTGACAGGGGGCGAGGGCACTGAAGCTTTCTTT.

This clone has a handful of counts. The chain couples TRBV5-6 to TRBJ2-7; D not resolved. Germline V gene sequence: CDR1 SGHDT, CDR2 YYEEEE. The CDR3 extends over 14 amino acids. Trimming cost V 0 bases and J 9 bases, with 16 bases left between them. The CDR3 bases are TGTGCCAGCAGCTTGGGGTTGGAGCTAGTTGTGCAGTACTTC. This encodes CASSLGLELVVQYF.

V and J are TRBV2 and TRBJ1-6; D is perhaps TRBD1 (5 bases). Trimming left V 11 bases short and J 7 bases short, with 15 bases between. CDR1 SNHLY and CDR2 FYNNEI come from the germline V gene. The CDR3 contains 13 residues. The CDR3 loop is CAVRDWTNSPLHF. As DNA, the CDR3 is TGTGCCGTACGGGACTGGACGAATTCACCCCTCCACTTT. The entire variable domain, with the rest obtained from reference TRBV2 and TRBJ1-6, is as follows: EPEVTQTPSHQVTQMGQEVILRCVPISNHLYFYWYRQILGQKVEFLVSFYNNEISEKSEIFDDQFSVERPDGSNFTLKIRSTKLEDSAMYFCAVRDWTNSPLHFGNGTRLTVT.

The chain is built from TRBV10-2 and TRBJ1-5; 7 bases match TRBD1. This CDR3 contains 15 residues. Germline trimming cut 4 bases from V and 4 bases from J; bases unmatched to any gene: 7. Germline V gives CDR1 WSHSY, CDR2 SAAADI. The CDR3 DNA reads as TGCGCCAGCAGTGCGCAGGGGGTTATAAATCAGCCCCAGCATTTT. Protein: CASSAQGVINQPQHF.

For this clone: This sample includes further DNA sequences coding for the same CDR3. CDR3 protein: CASSLRGEWDEQYF. CDR3 nucleotides: TGTGCCAGCAGCTTGAGGGGGGAGTGGGACGAGCAGTACTTC. The rearrangement uses TRBV5-6 and TRBJ2-7; D is possibly TRBD1 or TRBD2 (6 bases each). Per the germline V gene, CDR1 is SGHDT and CDR2 is YYEEEE. V gave up 1 base and J gave up 5 bases, with 13 bases separating them. This CDR3 has 14 residues.

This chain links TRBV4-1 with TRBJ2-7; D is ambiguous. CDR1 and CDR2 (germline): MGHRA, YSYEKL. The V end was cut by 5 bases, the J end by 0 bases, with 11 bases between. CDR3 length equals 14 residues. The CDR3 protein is CASSLGLSSYEQYF. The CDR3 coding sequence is TGCGCCAGCAGCTTAGGGCTAAGCTCCTACGAGCAGTACTTC.

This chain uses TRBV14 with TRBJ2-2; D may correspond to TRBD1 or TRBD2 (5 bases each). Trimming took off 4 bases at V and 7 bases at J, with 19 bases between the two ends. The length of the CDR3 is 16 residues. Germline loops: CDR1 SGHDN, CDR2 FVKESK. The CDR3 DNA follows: TGTGCCAGCAGCCGGATTTCAGGATGGGGGATCGGGGAGCTGTTTTTT. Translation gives CASSRISGWGIGELFF.

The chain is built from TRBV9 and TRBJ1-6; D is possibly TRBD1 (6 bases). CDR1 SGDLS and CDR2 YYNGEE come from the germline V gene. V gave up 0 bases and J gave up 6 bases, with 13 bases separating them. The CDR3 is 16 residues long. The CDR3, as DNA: TGTGCCAGCAGCGTAGCCCCAGGGACACTTAATTCACCCCTCCACTTT. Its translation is CASSVAPGTLNSPLHF.